Below are 16 T cell receptor beta chains sequenced from a single sample in a study of blood T cell repertoires in COVID-19 (TCRdb year 2020). Libraries were constructed by the immunoSEQ multiplex PCR assay. TCRdb re-hosts the immuneACCESS table, in-frame sequences only. Its copies lack some clones; in the studies checked, an unresolved V gene accounts for under half of them, and the cause for the rest is not known. The sample table holds under 100,000 clones, of which over 75% were seen once. Clones ranked in the top ten supply around a quarter of the sample. Sequenced: peripheral blood. These receptor sequences come from a man older than 75 with active or convalescent COVID-19.

V usage is TRBV12-3 or TRBV12-4 and J usage is TRBJ2-7; no clear D gene. The CDR3 is 12 amino acids. Trimming removed 6 bases from V and 3 bases from J, with 9 bases in between. Written as DNA, the CDR3 is TGTGCCAGCAGCCCGCTAATCTACGAGCAGTACTTC. Its protein product is CASSPLIYEQYF.

The V gene is TRBV10-1, the J gene TRBJ1-3, with D maybe TRBD1 (6 bases). CDR3 length equals 15 residues. V was pared by 6 bases and J by 0 bases, with 12 bases between. The germline CDR1 and CDR2 sequences are WNHNN and SYGVQD (reference sequence). The CDR3: CASSLDRSSGNTIYF. The CDR3 bases are TGCGCCAGCAGCCTCGACAGGAGCTCTGGAAACACCATATATTTT.

The chain links TRBV10-3 to TRBJ2-7; possible D gene TRBD1, 6 bases. Per germline, CDR1 ENHRY and CDR2 SYGVKD. The CDR3 has 13 residues. V dropped 10 bases and J dropped 4 bases, with 17 bases sitting between them. CDR3: CASEQGKEYEQYF. CDR3 sequence (DNA): TGTGCCAGTGAACAGGGAAAGGAGTACGAGCAGTACTTC.

The V call is TRBV7-8, the J call TRBJ2-7; perhaps TRBD1 as D (6 bases). CDR1 SGHVS and CDR2 FQNEAQ come from the germline V gene. The CDR3 spans 13 residues. V shed 4 bases and J shed 6 bases, with 13 bases lying between them. The DNA of the CDR3 is TGTGCCAGCAGCTCGGCCAGGGGCGGCGAGCAGTACTTC. This translates into CASSSARGGEQYF.

This clone was seen a handful of times. The CDR3 DNA is TGTGCCGTCAACAGGGGTTTCGGGTTGGGGGTTTTCGAGCAGTACTTC. It specifies CAVNRGFGLGVFEQYF. The J gene is TRBJ2-7, the V gene TRBV28; 7 positions agree with TRBD1. The CDR3 runs to 16 residues. The germline V gene has CDR1 MDHEN and CDR2 SYDVKM. The ends lost 11 bases at V and 6 bases at J; junction bases unmatched: 22. Combining the CDR3 with reference TRBV28 and TRBJ2-7 gives the whole variable domain DVKVTQSSRYLVKRTGEKVFLECVQDMDHENMFWYRQDPGLGLRLIYFSYDVKMKEKGDIPEGYSVSREKKERFSLILESASTNQTSMYLCAVNRGFGLGVFEQYFGPGTRLTVT.

The J gene is TRBJ2-7, the V gene TRBV6-5; 11 nucleotides align to TRBD1. The CDR3 length is 14 residues. The trim removed 8 bases at V and 2 bases at J, leaving 5 bases unmatched. The V gene's germline CDR1 is MNHEY and CDR2 SVGAGI. CDR3 in DNA: TGTGCCAGCTTGGCGGACAGGGGGCCCTACGAGCAGTACTTC. It yields the protein CASLADRGPYEQYF.

The chain links TRBV14 to TRBJ1-4; D remains unclear. Trimming pared 5 bases from V and 4 bases from J, leaving 8 bases between. This CDR3 is 13 amino acids long. CDR1 and CDR2 (germline): SGHDN, FVKESK. The CDR3 loop is CASSLRFNEKLFF. For the CDR3, the DNA is TGTGCCAGCAGCTTGCGATTTAATGAAAAACTGTTTTTT. The variable domain in full, completed from reference TRBV14 and TRBJ1-4, reads EAGVTQFPSHSVIEKGQTVTLRCDPISGHDNLYWYRRVMGKEIKFLLHFVKESKQDESGMPNNRFLAERTGGTYSTLKVQPAELEDSGVYFCASSLRFNEKLFFGSGTQLSVL.

This chain joins TRBV27 and TRBJ2-1, with TRBD1 as a possible D gene (6 bases). Trimming removed 4 bases at V and 5 bases at J, with 18 bases between. The CDR3 totals 16 residues. In germline, CDR1 is MNHEY, CDR2 SMNVEV (reference sequence). Here the CDR3 reads CASSSSRRGYHNEQFF. The CDR3 region has the DNA TGTGCCAGCAGTTCCAGCCGCAGGGGCTATCACAATGAGCAGTTCTTC.

A few counts support this clone. The chain uses TRBV30 and TRBJ1-2, with TRBD1 identical over 8 bases. From germline, CDR1 is GTSNPN and CDR2 SVGIG (reference sequence). The CDR3 is made up of 13 amino acids. J gave up 7 bases and V 4 bases, and 8 bases lay outside the gene matches. CDR3 sequence (DNA): TGTGCCTGGATTCCCCAGGGGGCGGGTGGCTACACCTTC. Translating gives CAWIPQGAGGYTF.

V gene TRBV27 combines with J gene TRBJ2-5; no clear D. Germline V gene sequence: CDR1 MNHEY, CDR2 SMNVEV (reference sequence). The V end lost 3 bases, the J end lost 1 base, and 6 bases lay between the germline ends. This CDR3 is built from 13 residues. The CDR3 nucleotides read TGTGCCAGCAGTTTGGGCACCCAAGAGACCCAGTACTTC. It encodes CASSLGTQETQYF.

This sequence joins TRBV5-6 and TRBJ1-1, with D hard to call. V dropped 0 bases and J dropped 10 bases, with 7 bases sitting between them. The CDR3 has 11 amino acids. Germline CDR1 SGHDT, CDR2 YYEEEE. Here the CDR3 reads CASSLGRVAFF. CDR3 coding DNA: TGTGCCAGCAGCTTGGGGAGGGTAGCTTTCTTT.

This clone was detected a few times. J is TRBJ1-5 and V is TRBV2; 7 bases are shared with TRBD1. The junction had 8 bases not matched to a gene; V was cut back by 6 bases and J by 0 bases. Germline assignment: CDR1 SNHLY and CDR2 FYNNEI. CDR3 size: 16 residues. The chain's CDR3 is CASSRDSGYSNQPQHF. The CDR3 nucleotides are TGTGCCAGCAGCCGGGACAGCGGCTATAGCAATCAGCCCCAGCATTTT. The full variable domain, completed using reference TRBV2 and TRBJ1-5, is EPEVTQTPSHQVTQMGQEVILRCVPISNHLYFYWYRQILGQKVEFLVSFYNNEISEKSEIFDDQFSVERPDGSNFTLKIRSTKLEDSAMYFCASSRDSGYSNQPQHFGDGTRLSIL.

V is TRBV9 and J is TRBJ1-5, with TRBD1 identical over 8 bases. The CDR3 contains 14 residues. In germline, CDR1 is SGDLS, CDR2 YYNGEE. With V trimmed by 4 bases and J by 3 bases, 3 bases remained unmatched. CDR3 region: CASSTGGNNQPQHF. CDR3 coding DNA: TGTGCCAGCAGCACAGGGGGGAACAATCAGCCCCAGCATTTT.

This clone was detected once. The chain recombines TRBV28 with TRBJ1-6, with D tentatively TRBD1 (6 bases). The CDR3 is 13 residues long. Germline CDR1 MDHEN, CDR2 SYDVKM. This CDR3 is CGWRSRGNSPLHF. In DNA form, the CDR3 reads TGTGGATGGCGATCTAGGGGGAATTCACCCCTCCACTTT. The whole variable domain, remainder taken from reference TRBV28 and TRBJ1-6, is DVKVTQSSRYLVKRTGEKVFLECVQDMDHENMFWYRQDPGLGLRLIYFSYDVKMKEKGDIPEGYSVSREKKERFSLILESASTNQTSMYLCGWRSRGNSPLHFGNGTRLTVT.

This rearrangement joins TRBV10-3 to TRBJ2-2; D is possibly TRBD1 (5 bases). Germline V gene lookup returns CDR1 ENHRY and CDR2 SYGVKD. Trimming took 6 bases from V and 0 from J, leaving 14 bases between them. This CDR3 is 16 amino acids long. CDR3 amino acids: CAIRTDSNANTGELFF. Written as DNA, the CDR3 is TGTGCCATCAGGACAGACAGCAACGCGAACACCGGGGAGCTGTTTTTT.

The rearrangement joins TRBV6-9 to TRBJ1-2, with D possibly matching TRBD1 (6 bases). V lost 5 bases to trimming and J lost 0 bases, with 10 bases between them. CDR3 length: 14 amino acids. Germline CDR1 and CDR2: MNHGY and SVAAGI. CDR3: CASSRRQANYGYTF. The CDR3 DNA reads as TGTGCCAGCAGTCGTCGACAGGCTAACTATGGCTACACCTTC.